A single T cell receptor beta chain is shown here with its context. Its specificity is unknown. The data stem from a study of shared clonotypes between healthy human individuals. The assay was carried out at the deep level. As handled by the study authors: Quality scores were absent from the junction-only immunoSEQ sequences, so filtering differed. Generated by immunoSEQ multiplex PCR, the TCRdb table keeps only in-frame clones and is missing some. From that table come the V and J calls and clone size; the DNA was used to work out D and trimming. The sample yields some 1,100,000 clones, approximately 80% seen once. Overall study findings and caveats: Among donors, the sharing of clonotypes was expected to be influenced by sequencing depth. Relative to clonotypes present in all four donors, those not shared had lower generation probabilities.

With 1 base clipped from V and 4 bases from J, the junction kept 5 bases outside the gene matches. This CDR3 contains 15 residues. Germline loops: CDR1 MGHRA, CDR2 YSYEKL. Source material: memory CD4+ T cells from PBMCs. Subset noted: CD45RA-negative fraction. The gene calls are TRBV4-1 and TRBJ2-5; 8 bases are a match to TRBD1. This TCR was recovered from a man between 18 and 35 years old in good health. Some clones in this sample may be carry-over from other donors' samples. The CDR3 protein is CASSQGPQGGETQYF. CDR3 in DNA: TGCGCCAGCAGCCAAGGCCCACAGGGGGGAGAGACCCAGTACTTC.